This TCR beta chain was identified during a study of OX40 agonist ivuxolimab in advanced cancers. Study-wide background: Ivuxolimab doses were 0.01, 0.1, 0.3, 1.5, 3 or 10 mg/kg every 2 weeks.

Study-wide findings and caveats: Expanded clones were, on average, more numerous among CD8+ T cells than CD4+.

Data came from immunoSEQ multiplex PCR; TCRdb stores just in-frame clones and leaves some out. In the table there are 35,000 to 50,000 clones, about 81% of which are singletons. A word on this clone: Its matching antigen is unknown.

Germline V gene sequence: CDR1 MRHNA, CDR2 SNTAGT. CDR3 length: 16 residues. Trimming took 2 bases from V and 9 from J; bases not matched to a gene: 6. Sequences were derived from CD4+ or CD8+ T cells sorted from blood, sampled in a trial of the OX40 agonist ivuxolimab. The TCR originated in an adult with an advanced solid tumor such as melanoma, head and neck, liver or kidney cancer. The chain couples TRBV6-4 to TRBJ2-1, with TRBD2 matching 14 bases. This CDR3 reads CASSDQGLAGDVEQFF. As DNA, the CDR3 is TGTGCCAGCAGTGACCAGGGACTAGCGGGAGACGTTGAGCAGTTCTTC.